A selection of T cell receptor beta chains follows, all from one sample in a study of blood T cell repertoires in COVID-19. TCRdb's copy holds only in-frame clones and misses some; the assay was immunoSEQ multiplex PCR. The sample carries 300,000 to 400,000 clones, 75% to 85% recorded once. Specimen: peripheral blood. The origin of the receptors is a human donor in a cohort sampled during active COVID-19. Each CDR3 is given with its conserved first and last residue. D genes are given only for firm matches. Not every row has a clone size; where given, it reads once, few, many or a size class.

NA	TRBJ2-7	TRBV5-1	NA	CASSLTNYEQYF	TGCGCCAGCAGCTTGACTAACTACGAGCAGTACTTC
NA	TRBJ2-6	TRBV4-1	NA	CASSQAVSGANVLTF	TGCGCCAGCAGCCAAGCAGTCTCTGGGGCCAACGTCCTGACTTTC
NA	TRBJ1-1	TRBV27	NA	CASRQGGFFAEAFF	TGTGCCAGCAGGCAGGGAGGCTTCTTCGCTGAAGCTTTCTTT
NA	TRBJ1-1	TRBV14	NA	CASSLFGRVNTEAFF	TGTGCCAGCAGCCTCTTCGGCAGGGTGAACACTGAAGCTTTCTTT
NA	TRBJ1-2	TRBV5-5	TRBD1	CASSAPDRAVYPYTF	TGTGCCAGCAGCGCCCCGGACAGGGCTGTTTATCCCTACACCTTC
few	TRBJ2-1	TRBV3-1/TRBV3-2	NA	CASSQTQAEQFF	TGTGCCAGCAGCCAAACCCAGGCTGAGCAGTTCTTC
NA	TRBJ1-2	TRBV2	TRBD1	CASSPTGNNGYTF	TGTGCCAGCAGCCCGACAGGGAACAATGGCTACACCTTC
NA	TRBJ1-2	TRBV14	NA	CASSLDRGFGYTF	TGTGCCAGCAGCCTTGATAGGGGGTTCGGCTACACCTTC
NA	TRBJ2-7	TRBV20-1	NA	CSASLGAVSEQYF	TGCAGTGCTAGTCTGGGGGCCGTCTCCGAGCAGTACTTC
NA	TRBJ1-2	TRBV19	TRBD1	CASIPDRGRKDGYTF	TGTGCCAGTATTCCGGACAGGGGGCGTAAGGATGGCTACACCTTC
NA	TRBJ1-2	TRBV5-1	TRBD1	CASSVTGPDSYGYTF	TGCGCCAGCAGCGTGACAGGGCCCGACAGCTATGGCTACACCTTC
NA	TRBJ2-5	TRBV30	NA	CAWTGIRGARETQYF	TGTGCCTGGACAGGAATCCGGGGGGCGCGGGAGACCCAGTACTTC
NA	TRBJ2-2	TRBV2	NA	CASNYGEGELFF	TGTGCCAGCAATTACGGAGAAGGGGAGCTGTTTTTT
NA	TRBJ1-2	TRBV2	NA	CASLEEAILYGYTF	TGTGCCAGCCTTGAGGAGGCGATCCTCTATGGCTACACCTTC
NA	TRBJ2-5	TRBV2	TRBD2	CASSEGTRRETQYF	TGTGCCAGCAGTGAAGGGACTAGGAGGGAGACCCAGTACTTC
NA	TRBJ2-7	TRBV24-1	TRBD1	CATSDPPKTGSYEQYF	TGTGCCACCAGTGATCCCCCTAAGACAGGGTCCTACGAGCAGTACTTC
NA	TRBJ1-1	TRBV10-3	TRBD1	CAISVKGQGPNTEAFF	TGTGCCATCAGTGTAAAAGGACAGGGCCCGAACACTGAAGCTTTCTTT
NA	TRBJ1-5	TRBV19	TRBD1	CASTPRTGGLQPQHF	TGTGCCAGTACCCCCCGGACAGGGGGCCTTCAGCCCCAGCATTTT
once	TRBJ2-1	TRBV27	TRBD1	CASSITGVSYNEQFF	TGTGCCAGCAGTATCACAGGGGTGTCCTACAATGAGCAGTTCTTC
NA	TRBJ1-5	TRBV24-1	TRBD1	CAPSRDRVNQPQHF	TGTGCCCCTTCCCGGGACAGGGTCAATCAGCCCCAGCATTTT
NA	TRBJ1-3	TRBV9	NA	CASSGPGLRGNTIYF	TGTGCCAGCAGCGGTCCAGGGTTGAGGGGAAACACCATATATTTT
NA	TRBJ1-5	TRBV7-9	NA	CASSPLGDQPQHF	TGTGCCAGCAGCCCCTTAGGGGATCAGCCCCAGCATTTT
NA	TRBJ2-7	TRBV6-6	NA	CASSADRYEQYF	TGTGCCAGCAGTGCCGACAGGTACGAGCAGTACTTC
NA	TRBJ2-1	TRBV19	NA	CASRGGRGNYNEQFF	TGTGCCAGTAGGGGCGGCCGGGGGAACTACAATGAGCAGTTCTTC
NA	TRBJ2-5	TRBV5-4	NA	CASSLTSKETQYF	TGTGCCAGCAGCTTGACTAGCAAAGAGACCCAGTACTTC
NA	TRBJ2-2	TRBV24-1	NA	CATRDSWTGELFF	TGTGCCACGCGGGACTCATGGACCGGGGAGCTGTTTTTT
NA	TRBJ1-1	TRBV4-2	NA	CASSHRGDSVDTEAFF	TGTGCCAGCAGCCATCGGGGGGACTCCGTGGACACTGAAGCTTTCTTT
NA	TRBJ1-1	TRBV27	TRBD1	CASSLAGGWTEAFF	TGTGCCAGCAGTTTGGCAGGGGGCTGGACTGAAGCTTTCTTT
NA	TRBJ1-2	TRBV27	TRBD1	CASSPDRGIYGYTF	TGTGCCAGCAGCCCCGACAGGGGAATTTATGGCTACACCTTC
NA	TRBJ1-2	TRBV3-1/TRBV3-2	NA	CASSRTQGAYGYTF	TGTGCCAGCAGCCGAACACAAGGGGCCTATGGCTACACCTTC
NA	TRBJ1-3	TRBV11-3	TRBD1	CASSTRTGAGNTIYF	TGTGCCAGCAGCACTCGGACAGGGGCTGGAAACACCATATATTTT
NA	TRBJ2-3	TRBV11-2	NA	CASSQNLGDTQYF	TGTGCCAGCAGCCAAAATCTCGGAGATACGCAGTATTTT